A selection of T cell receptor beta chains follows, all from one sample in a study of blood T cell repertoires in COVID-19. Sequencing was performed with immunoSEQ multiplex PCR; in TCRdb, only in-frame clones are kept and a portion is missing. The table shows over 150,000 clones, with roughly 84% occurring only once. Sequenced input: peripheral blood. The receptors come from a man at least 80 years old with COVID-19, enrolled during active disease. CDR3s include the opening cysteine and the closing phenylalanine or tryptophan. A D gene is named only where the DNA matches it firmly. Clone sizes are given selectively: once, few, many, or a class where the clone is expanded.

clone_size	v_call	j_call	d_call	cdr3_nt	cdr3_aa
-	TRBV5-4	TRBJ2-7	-	TGTGCCAGCAGCTTGGGGCAGGGTTTCTACGAGCAGTACTTC	CASSLGQGFYEQYF
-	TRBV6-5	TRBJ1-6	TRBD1	TGTGCCAGCAGCCGGGACAGGGATCCAGGCTCACCCCTCCACTTT	CASSRDRDPGSPLHF
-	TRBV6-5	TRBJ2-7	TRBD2	TGTGCCAGCAGAAGCGGGGGGAAATCCTACGAGCAGTACTTC	CASRSGGKSYEQYF
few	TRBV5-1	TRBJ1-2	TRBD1	TGCGCCAGCAGCTTGGAGGGACAGAACTATGGCTACACCTTC	CASSLEGQNYGYTF
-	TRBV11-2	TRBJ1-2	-	TGTGCCAGCAAAAGGGCCCGGGGTAACTATGGCTACACCTTC	CASKRARGNYGYTF
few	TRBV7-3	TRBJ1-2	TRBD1	TGTGCCAGCAGCTTAACAGGGACAGCGGGCGGCGCGTATGGCTACACCTTC	CASSLTGTAGGAYGYTF
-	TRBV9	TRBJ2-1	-	TGTGCCAGCAGCTCCAGATGGGGGGGGGCGCCTGAGCAGTTCTTC	CASSSRWGGAPEQFF
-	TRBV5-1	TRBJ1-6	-	TGCGCCAGCAGCCCGGACTGGAAACCCCTCCACTTT	CASSPDWKPLHF
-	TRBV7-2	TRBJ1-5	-	TGTGCCAGCAGCTTAGGACAGCATCAGCCCCAGCATTTT	CASSLGQHQPQHF
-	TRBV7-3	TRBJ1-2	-	TGTGCCAGCAGCTCTTACGTTTCGGCGGAGTACTATGGCTACACCTTC	CASSSYVSAEYYGYTF
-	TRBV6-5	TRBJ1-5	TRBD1	TGTGCCAGCAGTCCGTGGACAGGGCGGAACCAGCCCCAGCATTTT	CASSPWTGRNQPQHF
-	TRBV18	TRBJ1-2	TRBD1	TGTGCCAGCTCACCCGGGACAGGGGGTCATGGCTACACCTTC	CASSPGTGGHGYTF
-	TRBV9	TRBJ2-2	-	TGTGCCAGCAGCGGGCTAGCAAGCACCGGGGAGCTGTTTTTT	CASSGLASTGELFF
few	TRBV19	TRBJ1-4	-	TGTGCCAGTAGTATTTCAGAATCAACTAATGAAAAACTGTTTTTT	CASSISESTNEKLFF
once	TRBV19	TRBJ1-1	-	TGTGCCAGTAGTATCCCTCGGCCGTCTGAGGGTGAAGCTTTCTTT	CASSIPRPSEGEAFF
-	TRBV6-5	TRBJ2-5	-	TGTGCCAGCACTAAAGGGGACACAAAAGAGACCCAGTACTTC	CASTKGDTKETQYF
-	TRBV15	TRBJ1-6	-	TGTGCCACCAGCAGAGATCCCAGGGCTTCACCCCTCCACTTT	CATSRDPRASPLHF
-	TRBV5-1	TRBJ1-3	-	TGCGCCAGCAGCTTGGCAGAGGCTGGAAACACCATATATTTT	CASSLAEAGNTIYF
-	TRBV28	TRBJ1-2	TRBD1	TGTGCCAGCAGTGACAGGGTCATGAGTGGCTACACCTTC	CASSDRVMSGYTF
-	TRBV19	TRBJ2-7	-	TGTGCCAGTAGTGGCCCCGCGGGAATCGAGCAGTACTTC	CASSGPAGIEQYF
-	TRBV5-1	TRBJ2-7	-	TGCGCCAGCAGCCCCGTGGACACATCCTACGAGCAGTACTTC	CASSPVDTSYEQYF
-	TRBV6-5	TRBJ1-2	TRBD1	TGTGCCAGCAGCGAGGACAGGGGTAACTATGGCTACACCTTC	CASSEDRGNYGYTF
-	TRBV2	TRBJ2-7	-	TGTGCCAGCAGCCTAGAGCACGAGCAGTACTTC	CASSLEHEQYF
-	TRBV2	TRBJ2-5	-	TGTGCCAGCGGAAGGGGGACCCAAGAGACCCAGTACTTC	CASGRGTQETQYF
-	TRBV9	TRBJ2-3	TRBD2	TGTGCCAGCAGCGCGCGGACTAGCGGCACAGATACGCAGTATTTT	CASSARTSGTDTQYF
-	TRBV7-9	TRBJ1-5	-	TGTGCCAGCAGCTTAGCGCAAGGAGGAAATCAGCCCCAGCATTTT	CASSLAQGGNQPQHF
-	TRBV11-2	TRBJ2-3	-	TGTGCCAGCAGCCCATCGGGGGATACGCAGTATTTT	CASSPSGDTQYF
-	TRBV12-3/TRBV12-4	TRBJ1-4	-	TGTGCCAGCAGTTTAGGACAGGCTGAAAAACTGTTTTTT	CASSLGQAEKLFF
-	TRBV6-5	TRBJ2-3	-	TGTGCCAGCATGGCAGGGGGGCCAGATACGCAGTATTTT	CASMAGGPDTQYF
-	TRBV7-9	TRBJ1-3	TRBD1	TGTGCCAGCAGCCCCCCCGGGACAGTCAGAAACACCATATATTTT	CASSPPGTVRNTIYF
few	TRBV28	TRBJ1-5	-	TGTGCCAGCTGTTCAGGACAGCCTTGGCCCCAGCATTTT	CASCSGQPWPQHF
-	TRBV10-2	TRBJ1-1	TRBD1	TGCGCCAGCAGTCGGGACAGGGGTAACACTGAAGCTTTCTTT	CASSRDRGNTEAFF
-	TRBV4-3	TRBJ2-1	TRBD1	TGCGCCAGCAGCCAAGAAGTGGACAGGGGCTACAATGAGCAGTTCTTC	CASSQEVDRGYNEQFF
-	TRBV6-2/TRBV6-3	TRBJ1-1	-	TGTGCCAGCAGTTACACGGGGGGAAGGACTGAAGCTTTCTTT	CASSYTGGRTEAFF
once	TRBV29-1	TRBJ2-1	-	TGCAGCGTTGCTGACAGACCATTCTTC	CSVADRPFF
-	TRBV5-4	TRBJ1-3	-	TGTGCCAGCAGCTTGGGGGGGCCCTCTGGAAACACCATATATTTT	CASSLGGPSGNTIYF
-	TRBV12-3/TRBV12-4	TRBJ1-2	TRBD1	TGTGCCAGCAGTCTCAGGGGGAACTATGGCTACACCTTC	CASSLRGNYGYTF
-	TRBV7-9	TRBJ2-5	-	TGTGCCAGCAGCTTAGGTGCGTTCGGGGTTCTGCAAGAGACCCAGTACTTC	CASSLGAFGVLQETQYF
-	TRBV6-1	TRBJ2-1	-	TGTGCCAGCCACAGCAGGGGCGCCTACAATGAGCAGTTCTTC	CASHSRGAYNEQFF
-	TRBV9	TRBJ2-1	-	TGTGCCAGTAGCCCCACGGGGGGCCCCTACAATGAGCAGTTCTTC	CASSPTGGPYNEQFF
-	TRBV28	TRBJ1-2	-	TGTGCCAGCATTCGGGACTGGGCAGGTGGCTACACCTTC	CASIRDWAGGYTF
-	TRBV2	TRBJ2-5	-	TGTGCCAGCAGTGATGGAGGGGACAGAAGACAAGAGACCCAGTACTTC	CASSDGGDRRQETQYF
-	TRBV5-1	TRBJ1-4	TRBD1	TGCGCCAGCAGCCCGGGACAGGTGTCAACTAATGAAAAACTGTTTTTT	CASSPGQVSTNEKLFF
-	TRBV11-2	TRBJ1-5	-	TGTGCCAGCAGCTTCGACAGTTTGCAGCCCCAGCATTTT	CASSFDSLQPQHF
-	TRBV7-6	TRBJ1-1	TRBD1	TGTGCCAGCAGCTTCACGACAGGGGCAGCCTCAAACACTGAAGCTTTCTTT	CASSFTTGAASNTEAFF
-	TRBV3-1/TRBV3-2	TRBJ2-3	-	TGTGCCAGCAGCTACCGGGGGTCGAGCGCAGATACGCAGTATTTT	CASSYRGSSADTQYF
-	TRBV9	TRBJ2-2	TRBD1	TGTGCCAGCAGCGTAAAGGGGGCGAGCACCGGGGAGCTGTTTTTT	CASSVKGASTGELFF
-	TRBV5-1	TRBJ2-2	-	TGCGCCAGCAGCCGAACCGGGGATACCGGGGAGCTGTTTTTT	CASSRTGDTGELFF
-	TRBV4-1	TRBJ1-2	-	TGCGCCAGCAGCCAAGATTTCCGTATAGCTAACTATGGCTACACCTTC	CASSQDFRIANYGYTF
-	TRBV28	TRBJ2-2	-	TGTGCCAGCAGCCATACAGGTCCCGGGGAGCTGTTTTTT	CASSHTGPGELFF
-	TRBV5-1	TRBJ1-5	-	TGCGCCAGCAGCAGGGGAGGCCGGGACGGCAATCAGCCCCAGCATTTT	CASSRGGRDGNQPQHF
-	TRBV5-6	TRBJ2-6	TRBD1	TGTGCCAGCAGCTTGGGACAGGGTCTATTTGGGGCCAACGTCCTGACTTTC	CASSLGQGLFGANVLTF
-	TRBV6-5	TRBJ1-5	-	TGTGCCAGTTCCGGGACAACTCTCTTCAATCAGCCCCAGCATTTT	CASSGTTLFNQPQHF
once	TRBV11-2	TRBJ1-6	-	TGTGCCAGCACCTCACGGGGTTCCTCCTATAATTCACCCCTCCACTTT	CASTSRGSSYNSPLHF
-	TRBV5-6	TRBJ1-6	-	TGTGCCAGCAGCTTGGTTTCGGTCCTTTCACCCCTCCACTTT	CASSLVSVLSPLHF